A single sample gave rise to the 12 T cell receptor beta chains below, sequenced in a study of Ad26.COV2.S vaccination and SARS-CoV-2 variants. The data were produced by immunoSEQ multiplex PCR, yet TCRdb's version contains in-frame clones alone and is incomplete. The sample records 380,000 or so clones, 83% being singletons. Treatment defined: 19 received Ad26.COV2.S at low or high dose, single or two shots; about 5 received placebo; per-sample allocation not given. Day 63 after the first vaccine or placebo injection was the time point for sampling. The source was peripheral blood, collected in a trial of Ad26.COV2.S vaccine versus placebo. Every receptor here comes from a person aged 18-65 years who received the Ad26.COV2.S COVID-19 vaccine or a placebo.

This clone has just one count. The rearrangement uses TRBV10-3 and TRBJ1-2; no firm D call. Per germline, CDR1 ENHRY and CDR2 SYGVKD. V was trimmed by 4 bases and J by 6 bases, leaving 18 bases between them. The CDR3 totals 15 residues. This CDR3 reads CAISGRAGGRNGYTF. As DNA, the CDR3 is TGTGCCATCAGTGGACGGGCCGGTGGGAGGAATGGCTACACCTTC.

V is TRBV4-1 and J is TRBJ1-2; TRBD1 agrees at 9 bases. Germline V gene sequence: CDR1 MGHRA, CDR2 YSYEKL. The CDR3 consists of 15 residues. V was pared by 0 bases and J by 4 bases, with 3 bases of the junction left unmatched. The CDR3 nucleotides are TGCGCCAGCAGCCAAGATACAGGGGGCAGCTATGGCTACACCTTC. It encodes CASSQDTGGSYGYTF.

CDR3 bases: TGTGCCAGCAGCTTCAGTGGTCCGGGACAGGGGGAAGAGACCCAGTACTTC. Its protein product is CASSFSGPGQGEETQYF. V usage is TRBV11-3 and J usage is TRBJ2-5; 11 nucleotides line up with TRBD1. The germline CDR1 and CDR2 sequences are SGHNT and YENEEA. Losses at the gene ends were 3 bases for V and 3 bases for J; bases not matched to a gene: 9. This CDR3 is 17 amino acids long.

To note about this clone: The sample has other DNA sequences that encode this CDR3 too. For the CDR3, the DNA is TGTGCCAGCTCACCACCGTCGGGGGAAGAGACCCAGTACTTC. It yields the protein CASSPPSGEETQYF. The chain combines TRBV18 with TRBJ2-5; the D gene is possibly TRBD2 (6 bases). V lost 0 bases to trimming and J lost 3 bases, with 8 bases between them. The CDR3 runs 14 residues. CDR1 is KGHSH and CDR2 is LQKENI in the germline V gene.

This clone is a singleton in its sample. The V gene is TRBV4-2, the J gene TRBJ2-5; TRBD2 matches at 10 bases. The CDR3 covers 16 residues. The J segment lost 2 bases and the V segment lost 2 bases, leaving 5 bases of the junction unmatched. The germline V gene encodes CDR1 LGHNA and CDR2 YNFKEQ. The CDR3 nucleotides are TGTGCCAGCAGCCAAATAGCGGGAGGCCCACAAGAGACCCAGTACTTC. It specifies CASSQIAGGPQETQYF.

The V gene is TRBV7-9, the J gene TRBJ1-2; possibly TRBD1 for D (5 bases). With 7 bases removed from V and 4 bases from J, the gap between germline ends came to 19 bases. Germline V CDR1 and CDR2: SEHNR, FQNEAQ (reference sequence). This CDR3 has 15 amino acids. CDR3 sequence reads: CASIPLAGTGYGYTF. DNA for the CDR3: TGTGCCAGCATCCCCCTAGCCGGGACCGGCTATGGCTACACCTTC.

This chain links TRBV7-3 with TRBJ2-2; D unresolved. From germline, CDR1 is SGHTA and CDR2 FQGTGA. V lost 5 bases and J lost 0, with 1 base in between. This CDR3 has 12 amino acids. The CDR3 sequence is CASSPNTGELFF. The DNA of the CDR3 is TGTGCCAGCAGCCCGAACACCGGGGAGCTGTTTTTT. The whole variable domain, filled in from reference TRBV7-3 and TRBJ2-2, reads GAGVSQTPSNKVTEKGKYVELRCDPISGHTALYWYRQSLGQGPEFLIYFQGTGAADDSGLPNDRFFAVRPEGSVSTLKIQRTERGDSAVYLCASSPNTGELFFGEGSRLTVL.

The V call is TRBV7-6, the J call TRBJ1-6; D is ambiguous. V was clipped by 5 bases and J by 1 base, with 18 bases between them. CDR1 is SGHVS, CDR2 FNYEAQ, per germline. CDR3 size: 18 residues. CDR3 region: CASSLNLGTKSYNSPLHF. The CDR3 nucleotides read TGTGCCAGCAGCCTTAACCTCGGAACCAAGTCCTATAATTCACCCCTCCACTTT.

The chain recombines TRBV18 with TRBJ2-1, with 7 bases fitting TRBD2. The germline gives CDR1 KGHSH, CDR2 LQKENI. V lost 6 bases and J lost 10; bases outside the gene matches: 6. The CDR3 loop spans 12 amino acids. CDR3: CASSPILAEQFF. The CDR3 DNA reads TGTGCCAGCTCTCCTATACTAGCGGAGCAGTTCTTC.

In nucleotides, the CDR3 is TGTGCCAGCAGGGACGACACAGGCCCCGGCAATCAGCCCCAGCATTTT. This gives the protein CASRDDTGPGNQPQHF. The chain combines TRBV2 with TRBJ1-5, with D perhaps TRBD1 (5 bases). Germline V gene lookup returns CDR1 SNHLY and CDR2 FYNNEI. This CDR3 is 16 amino acids long. Deletions cut 6 bases from V and 2 bases from J, with 17 bases between.

This clone was seen only a few times. This chain uses TRBV2 with TRBJ1-5; D gene unclear. Trimming took off 4 bases at V and 7 bases at J, with 17 bases between the two ends. The CDR3 spans 15 residues. Germline lookup yields CDR1 SNHLY and CDR2 FYNNEI. CDR3 loop: CASSGVTGGGQPQHF. In DNA, the CDR3 is TGTGCCAGCAGTGGAGTGACCGGAGGTGGGCAGCCCCAGCATTTT.

Points on this clone: The identical CDR3 is also encoded by other nucleotide sequences in the sample. The chain is built from TRBV12-3 or TRBV12-4 and TRBJ1-2; D call uncertain. The V and J ends lost 3 bases and 8 bases respectively, with 10 bases between them. There are 12 residues in the CDR3. CDR3 in DNA: TGTGCCAGCAGTTTCGGTGGTGGGGGCTACACCTTC. It codes for CASSFGGGGYTF.